The present T cell receptor beta chain was sequenced within a study of human T cells and chemical hapten exposure (dated by TCRdb to the early 2020s). Looking at the study overall: For sensitization, 2% DPC in acetone was applied to a roughly 2 cm by roughly 2 cm area of upper inner arm skin. In alopecia patients, the study followed how the peripheral blood TCR repertoire changed in vivo over primary and secondary sensitization to diphenylcyclopropenone (DPC), a hapten. Blood was sampled from patients pre-sensitization (week 0) and at 2, 6 and about 24 weeks after DPC sensitization. The libraries were sequenced as a pool, and the TCR yield per sample differed mostly because of small variations in library volumes within the pool. The patient cohort, mostly female, included alopecia areata with under or over 50% scalp involvement, alopecia totalis and alopecia universalis. Patients additionally received weekly therapeutic DPC doses to the scalp throughout the roughly 25-week study period. Some 29 alopecia patients provided blood for TCR sequencing at one to four time points (pre-sensitization, 2, 6 and 24 weeks). Patch testing was done on the upper back using Finn chambers containing 0.01% DPC, and results were scored after 6 days according to International Contact Dermatitis Research Group standards.

As concerns this clonotype: Its antigen target is currently unknown. Within one base of it there is no much larger clone, and no base qualities were kept.

V is clipped by 3 bases and J by 10 bases, and the sequence between their germline boundaries is 4 bases long. As encoded in the germline V gene (reference sequence), CDR1 is SEHNR while CDR2 is FQNEAQ. Including cysteine and phenylalanine, the CDR3 has 10 amino acids. The entry retains the CDR3 DNA only, 30 bases that are in frame from base 1. What the time point label conveys for this sample: pre-sensitization, week 0. Interpreted using the paper, the treatment or condition label stands for: therapeutic diphenylcyclopropenone sensitization with weekly scalp DPC. At each patch-test visit, blood was drawn before the patch test was applied. Patients were eligible if aged 18 to 70, diagnosed with alopecia and judged suitable for DPC therapy, and pregnant patients were excluded. Total RNA was extracted from unfractionated whole blood collected in Tempus Blood RNA tubes. Preparation of the library involved RACE. Sequencing took place on a NextSeq 500. During library preparation, unique molecular identifiers were attached to individual cDNA molecules so that TCRs could be counted in a quantitative, reproducible way. For every blood RNA sample, sequencing covered both the TCR alpha and TCR beta chains. In the paper's pipeline: Samples had a median of about 96,000 TCRs, with a range from roughly 20,000 to 690,600. The Decombinator software suite was used to annotate the V, J and CDR3 of the TCR reads. For PS versus PT1 abundance plots, all samples were subsampled to the same number of TCRs (28,000). TCRs were defined as expanded if absent before sensitization and observed at least eight times at the 2-week time point. In-frame beta chains were kept once TCRdb had trimmed the public reads at Q25 with fastp and called clones with MiXCR. CDR3 protein sequences are deduplicated, and each keeps its most common genes and DNA. TCRdb's processing, not the authors', yielded these V and J calls. This sample holds 300,000 to 400,000 distinct CDR3 sequences; around 5.5% were observed only once. Of the sample, 2.6% falls within the top ten clones.

Here is what the overall study found, with its caveats: Significantly more large CDR3 similarity clusters were formed by expanded TCRs than by pre-sensitization or healthy control sets, consistent with antigen-driven responses. Because every patient had alopecia, a presumed autoimmune disease, the patients' immune response might differ from that of healthy individuals. Patch test score correlated positively with the number of PT1 expanded TCRs, reaching significance at thresholds 8, 16 and 32 but not at 4. DPC sensitization did not change how many TCRs were above 1 in 1000 frequency, and no evidence was found of alterations in global repertoire structure. After repeated subsampling, changes were observed in the strength of the expansion versus patch-test correlation and in the threshold at which the correlation became significant.

The material was whole blood, obtained in connection with sensitization to the hapten diphenylcyclopropenone (DPC). The receptor's source is a woman aged 45-65 years with alopecia areata. Some clones in this sample may be carry-over from other donors' samples. The chain joins TRBV7-9 to TRBJ2-1, with the D segment identity uncertain. The CDR3 in this case is CASSLVEQFF. In nucleotides, the sequence is TGTGCCAGCAGCTTGGTGGAGCAGTTCTTC. The full variable domain, with segments outside the CDR3 supplied by the reference TRBV7-9 and TRBJ2-1 proteins, appears as DTGVSQNPRHKITKRGQNVTFRCDPISEHNRLYWYRQTLGQGPEFLTYFQNEAQLEKSRLLSDRFSAERPKGSFSTLEIQRTEQGDSAMYLCASSLVEQFFGPGTRLTVL.